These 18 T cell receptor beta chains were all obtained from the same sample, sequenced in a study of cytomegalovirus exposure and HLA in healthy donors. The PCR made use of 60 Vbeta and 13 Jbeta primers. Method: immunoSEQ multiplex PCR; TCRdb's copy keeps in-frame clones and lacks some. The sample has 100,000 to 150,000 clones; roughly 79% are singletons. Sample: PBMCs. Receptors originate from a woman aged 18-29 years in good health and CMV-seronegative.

The CDR3 DNA sequence: TGTGCCTGGAGTGGGGACCGCCTAGCGGGGATCAACAATGAGCAGTTCTTC. This encodes CAWSGDRLAGINNEQFF. The genes are TRBV30 and TRBJ2-1; 9 positions match TRBD2. The CDR3 totals 17 residues. V was pared by 1 base and J by 5 bases, with 12 bases of the junction left unmatched. Germline CDR1 reads GTSNPN; CDR2 reads SVGIG (reference sequence).

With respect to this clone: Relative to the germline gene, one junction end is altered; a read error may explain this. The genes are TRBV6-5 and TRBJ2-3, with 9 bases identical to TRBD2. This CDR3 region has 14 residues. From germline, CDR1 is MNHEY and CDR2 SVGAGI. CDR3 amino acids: CASRVSGSTDTQYF. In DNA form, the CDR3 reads TGTGCCAGCAGGGTTAGCGGGAGCACGGATACGCAGTATTTT.

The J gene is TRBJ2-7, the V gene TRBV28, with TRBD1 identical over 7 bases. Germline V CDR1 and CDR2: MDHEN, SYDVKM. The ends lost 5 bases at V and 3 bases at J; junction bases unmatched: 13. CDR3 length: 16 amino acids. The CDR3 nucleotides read TGTGCCAGCAGTCCACCGAAGGGACAGCCCGACTACGAGCAGTACTTC. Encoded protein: CASSPPKGQPDYEQYF.

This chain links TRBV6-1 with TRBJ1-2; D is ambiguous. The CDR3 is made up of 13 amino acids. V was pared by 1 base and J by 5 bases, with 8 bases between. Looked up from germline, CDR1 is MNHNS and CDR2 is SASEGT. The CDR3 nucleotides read TGTGCCAGCAGTGAAGGGGCTTTTTATGGCTACACCTTC. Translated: CASSEGAFYGYTF.

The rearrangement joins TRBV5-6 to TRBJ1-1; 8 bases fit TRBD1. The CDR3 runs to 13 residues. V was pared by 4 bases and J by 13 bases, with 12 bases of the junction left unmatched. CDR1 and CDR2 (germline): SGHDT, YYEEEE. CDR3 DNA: TGTGCCAGCAGCCCCAGGGGGCGCATTTATCGTTTCTTT. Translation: CASSPRGRIYRFF. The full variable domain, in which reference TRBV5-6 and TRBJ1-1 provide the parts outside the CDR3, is DAGVTQSPTHLIKTRGQQVTLRCSPKSGHDTVSWYQQALGQGPQFIFQYYEEEERQRGNFPDRFSGHQFPNYSSELNVNALLLGDSALYLCASSPRGRIYRFFGQGTRLTVV.

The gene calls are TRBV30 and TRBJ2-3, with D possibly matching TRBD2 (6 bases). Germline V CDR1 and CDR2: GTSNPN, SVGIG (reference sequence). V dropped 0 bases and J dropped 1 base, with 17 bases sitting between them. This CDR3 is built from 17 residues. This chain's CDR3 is CAWSVLGGRGGTDTQYF. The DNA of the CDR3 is TGTGCCTGGAGTGTACTAGGAGGGCGAGGGGGCACAGATACGCAGTATTTT.

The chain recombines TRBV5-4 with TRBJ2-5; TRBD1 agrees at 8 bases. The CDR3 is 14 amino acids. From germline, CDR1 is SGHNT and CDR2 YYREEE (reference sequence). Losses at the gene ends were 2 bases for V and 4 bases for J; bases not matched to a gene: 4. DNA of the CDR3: TGTGCCAGCAGCTTACAGGGGGGTCGAGAGACCCAGTACTTC. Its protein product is CASSLQGGRETQYF. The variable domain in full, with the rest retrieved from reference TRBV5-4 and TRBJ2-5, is ETGVTQSPTHLIKTRGQQVTLRCSSQSGHNTVSWYQQALGQGPQFIFQYYREEENGRGNFPPRFSGLQFPNYSSELNVNALELDDSALYLCASSLQGGRETQYFGPGTRLLVL.

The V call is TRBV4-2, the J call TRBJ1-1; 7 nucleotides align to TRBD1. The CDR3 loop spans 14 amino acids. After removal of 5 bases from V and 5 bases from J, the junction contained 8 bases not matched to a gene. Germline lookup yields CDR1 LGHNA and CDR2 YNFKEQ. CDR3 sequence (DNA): TGTGCCAGCAGCATCGACAGGGTGGAGACTGAAGCTTTCTTT. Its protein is CASSIDRVETEAFF.

CDR3 coding DNA: TGTGCCCTCCGGGGGGGACCCCAAGAGACCCAGTACTTC. Amino acids: CALRGGPQETQYF. V is TRBV6-1 and J is TRBJ2-5; 8 bases are a match to TRBD2. The CDR3 runs 13 residues. Trimming took 11 bases from V and 1 from J; bases not matched to a gene: 6. Germline V CDR1 and CDR2: MNHNS, SASEGT.

The CDR3 here is CASSVSGQGHGYTF. CDR3 sequence (DNA): TGTGCCAGCAGCGTTTCGGGACAGGGCCATGGCTACACCTTC. The genes are TRBV9 and TRBJ1-2; 9 bases map to TRBD1. Looked up from germline, CDR1 is SGDLS and CDR2 is YYNGEE. With V trimmed by 2 bases and J by 6 bases, 5 bases remained unmatched. The CDR3 runs 14 residues.

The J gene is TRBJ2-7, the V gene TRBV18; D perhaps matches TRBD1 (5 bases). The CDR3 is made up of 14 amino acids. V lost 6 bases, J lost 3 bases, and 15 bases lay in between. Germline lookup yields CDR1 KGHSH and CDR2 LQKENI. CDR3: CASSKAGILYEQYF. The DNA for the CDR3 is TGTGCCAGCTCGAAAGCAGGGATCCTCTACGAGCAGTACTTC.

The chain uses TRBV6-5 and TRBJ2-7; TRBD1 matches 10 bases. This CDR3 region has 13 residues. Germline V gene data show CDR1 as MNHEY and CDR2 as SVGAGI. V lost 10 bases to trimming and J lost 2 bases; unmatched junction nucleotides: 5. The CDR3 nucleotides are TGTGCCACTCACGGGACAGGGGCCTACGAGCAGTACTTC. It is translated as CATHGTGAYEQYF.

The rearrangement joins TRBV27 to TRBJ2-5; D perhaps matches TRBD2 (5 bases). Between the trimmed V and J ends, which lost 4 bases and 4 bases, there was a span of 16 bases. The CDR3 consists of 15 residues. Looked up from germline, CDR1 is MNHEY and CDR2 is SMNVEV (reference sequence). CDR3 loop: CASSSLDPGGETQYF. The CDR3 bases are TGTGCCAGCAGTTCACTTGACCCTGGAGGAGAGACCCAGTACTTC.

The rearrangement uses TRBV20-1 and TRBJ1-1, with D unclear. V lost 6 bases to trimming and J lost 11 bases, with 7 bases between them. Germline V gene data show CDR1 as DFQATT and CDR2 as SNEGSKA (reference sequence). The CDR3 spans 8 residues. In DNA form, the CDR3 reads TGCAGTGCCCCTCCCGCTTTCTTT. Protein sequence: CSAPPAFF.

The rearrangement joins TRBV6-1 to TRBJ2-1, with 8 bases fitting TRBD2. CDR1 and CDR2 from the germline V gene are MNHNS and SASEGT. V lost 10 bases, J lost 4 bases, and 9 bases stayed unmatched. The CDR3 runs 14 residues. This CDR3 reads CANQAGATYNEQFF. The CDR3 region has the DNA TGTGCCAACCAAGCGGGAGCGACATACAATGAGCAGTTCTTC.

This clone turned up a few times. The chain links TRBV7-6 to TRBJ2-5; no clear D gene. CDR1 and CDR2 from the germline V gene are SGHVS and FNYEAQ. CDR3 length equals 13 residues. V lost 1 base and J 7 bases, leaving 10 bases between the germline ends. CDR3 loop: CASSLDRAGTQYF. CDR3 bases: TGTGCCAGCAGCTTAGATAGAGCTGGGACCCAGTACTTC.

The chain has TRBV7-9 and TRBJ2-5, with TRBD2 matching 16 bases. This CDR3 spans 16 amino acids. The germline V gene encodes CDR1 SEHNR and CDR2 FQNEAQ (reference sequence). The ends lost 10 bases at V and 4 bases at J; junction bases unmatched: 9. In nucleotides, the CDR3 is TGTGCCACACCGGGACTAGCGGGAGGGCCCGGAGAGACCCAGTACTTC. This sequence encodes CATPGLAGGPGETQYF.

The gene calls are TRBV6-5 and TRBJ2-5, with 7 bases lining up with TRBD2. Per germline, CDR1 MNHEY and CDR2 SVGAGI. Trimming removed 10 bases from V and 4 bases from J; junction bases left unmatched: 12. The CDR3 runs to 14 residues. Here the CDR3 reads CATGWSGARETQYF. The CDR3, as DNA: TGTGCCACCGGGTGGAGCGGGGCCCGAGAGACCCAGTACTTC.